A selection of T cell receptor beta chains follows, all from one sample in a study of blood T cell repertoires in COVID-19. Here immunoSEQ multiplex PCR was the method, and the copy in TCRdb shows in-frame clones only, minus some. The data hold 45,000 or so clones, with about 90% observed a single time. Sequenced sample: peripheral blood. These receptors all come from a woman aged 80 or over with COVID-19, enrolled during active disease. Both conserved end residues are part of each CDR3. Fields, in order: CDR3 length, J gene, D gene, clone size, V gene, CDR3 protein, CDR3 DNA. A D gene is named only where the DNA matches it firmly. The size entry is marked missing in some rows and otherwise reads once, few, many or a size class.

CDR3 length: 15; J gene: TRBJ1-1; D gene: TRBD1; clone size: .; V gene: TRBV5-4; CDR3 protein: CASSTGQGQITEAFF; CDR3 DNA: TGTGCCAGCAGCACAGGACAGGGCCAGATCACTGAAGCTTTCTTT
CDR3 length: 15; J gene: TRBJ1-4; D gene: TRBD1; clone size: .; V gene: TRBV6-5; CDR3 protein: CASSYFGTGGGKLFF; CDR3 DNA: TGTGCCAGCAGTTACTTCGGGACAGGGGGCGGAAAACTGTTTTTT
CDR3 length: 17; J gene: TRBJ1-4; D gene: .; clone size: .; V gene: TRBV10-3; CDR3 protein: CAISESITPATNEKLFF; CDR3 DNA: TGTGCCATCAGTGAGTCAATCACTCCTGCAACTAATGAAAAACTGTTTTTT
CDR3 length: 16; J gene: TRBJ2-5; D gene: .; clone size: .; V gene: TRBV7-2; CDR3 protein: CASSLMSRRGGETQYF; CDR3 DNA: TGTGCCAGCAGCTTAATGTCTAGGAGGGGTGGGGAGACCCAGTACTTC
CDR3 length: 15; J gene: TRBJ1-2; D gene: .; clone size: .; V gene: TRBV6-5; CDR3 protein: CASRVTVLILSGYTF; CDR3 DNA: TGTGCCAGCAGGGTTACGGTACTAATACTATCTGGCTACACCTTC
CDR3 length: 13; J gene: TRBJ2-5; D gene: .; clone size: .; V gene: TRBV7-7; CDR3 protein: CASSARLLETQYF; CDR3 DNA: TGTGCTAGCAGCGCCAGACTATTGGAGACCCAGTACTTC
CDR3 length: 15; J gene: TRBJ1-1; D gene: .; clone size: .; V gene: TRBV28; CDR3 protein: CASSFPAGPRTEAFF; CDR3 DNA: TGTGCCAGCAGTTTCCCCGCGGGCCCGAGGACTGAAGCTTTCTTT
CDR3 length: 14; J gene: TRBJ1-2; D gene: TRBD1; clone size: .; V gene: TRBV6-5; CDR3 protein: CASIWTGGHYGYTF; CDR3 DNA: TGTGCCAGCATCTGGACAGGGGGTCACTATGGCTACACCTTC
CDR3 length: 16; J gene: TRBJ2-2; D gene: TRBD2; clone size: .; V gene: TRBV15; CDR3 protein: CATSRGPSGGDGELFF; CDR3 DNA: TGTGCCACCAGCAGAGGACCTAGCGGGGGGGACGGGGAGCTGTTTTTT
CDR3 length: 15; J gene: TRBJ2-3; D gene: TRBD1; clone size: .; V gene: TRBV30; CDR3 protein: CAWNGWGQGTDTQYF; CDR3 DNA: TGTGCCTGGAACGGGTGGGGACAGGGGACAGATACGCAGTATTTT
CDR3 length: 12; J gene: TRBJ1-5; D gene: .; clone size: .; V gene: TRBV28; CDR3 protein: CASSSGDWAQHF; CDR3 DNA: TGTGCCAGCAGTTCCGGGGACTGGGCCCAGCATTTT
CDR3 length: 11; J gene: TRBJ1-1; D gene: TRBD1; clone size: .; V gene: TRBV2; CDR3 protein: CASRMTGPAFF; CDR3 DNA: TGTGCCAGCAGGATGACAGGGCCCGCTTTCTTT
CDR3 length: 14; J gene: TRBJ2-1; D gene: TRBD2; clone size: .; V gene: TRBV27; CDR3 protein: CASRKRESYNEQFF; CDR3 DNA: TGTGCCAGCAGGAAGCGGGAGAGCTACAATGAGCAGTTCTTC
CDR3 length: 14; J gene: TRBJ2-2; D gene: .; clone size: .; V gene: TRBV10-2; CDR3 protein: CASKVGDVTGELFF; CDR3 DNA: TGCGCCAGCAAAGTCGGGGATGTCACCGGGGAGCTGTTTTTT
CDR3 length: 15; J gene: TRBJ2-4; D gene: TRBD2; clone size: .; V gene: TRBV28; CDR3 protein: CASSGSGGLKNIQYF; CDR3 DNA: TGTGCCAGCAGTGGAAGCGGGGGACTCAAAAACATTCAGTACTTC
CDR3 length: 15; J gene: TRBJ1-4; D gene: TRBD1; clone size: .; V gene: TRBV19; CDR3 protein: CASSVQRGRGEKLFF; CDR3 DNA: TGTGCCAGTAGTGTCCAAAGGGGGCGAGGGGAAAAACTGTTTTTT
CDR3 length: 14; J gene: TRBJ2-3; D gene: TRBD2; clone size: .; V gene: TRBV5-4; CDR3 protein: CASSSGLAGSAQYF; CDR3 DNA: TGTGCCAGCAGCTCAGGACTAGCGGGAAGTGCGCAGTATTTT
CDR3 length: 15; J gene: TRBJ2-5; D gene: .; clone size: .; V gene: TRBV11-1; CDR3 protein: CASSPSFGGGQTQYF; CDR3 DNA: TGTGCCAGCAGCCCGTCCTTTGGGGGCGGACAGACCCAGTACTTC
CDR3 length: 14; J gene: TRBJ1-3; D gene: .; clone size: .; V gene: TRBV5-1; CDR3 protein: CASRPGVSGNTIYF; CDR3 DNA: TGCGCCAGCAGGCCGGGAGTCTCTGGAAACACCATATATTTT
CDR3 length: 12; J gene: TRBJ2-7; D gene: TRBD2; clone size: once; V gene: TRBV19; CDR3 protein: CATRGRSYEQYF; CDR3 DNA: TGTGCCACGCGGGGGAGATCCTACGAGCAGTACTTC
CDR3 length: 16; J gene: TRBJ2-1; D gene: .; clone size: .; V gene: TRBV2; CDR3 protein: CASRARDFLRSNEQFF; CDR3 DNA: TGTGCCAGCAGAGCACGGGACTTCCTAAGATCCAATGAGCAGTTCTTC
CDR3 length: 14; J gene: TRBJ2-5; D gene: TRBD2; clone size: .; V gene: TRBV28; CDR3 protein: CASRGSGNGETQYF; CDR3 DNA: TGTGCCAGCAGGGGTAGCGGGAACGGAGAGACCCAGTACTTC
CDR3 length: 15; J gene: TRBJ1-1; D gene: .; clone size: once; V gene: TRBV7-2; CDR3 protein: CASSSAGQGNTEAFF; CDR3 DNA: TGTGCCAGCAGCTCAGCAGGGCAGGGCAACACTGAAGCTTTCTTT
CDR3 length: 15; J gene: TRBJ1-2; D gene: TRBD1; clone size: once; V gene: TRBV30; CDR3 protein: CAWSREGAASYGYTF; CDR3 DNA: TGTGCCTGGAGTCGGGAGGGGGCCGCATCCTATGGCTACACCTTC
CDR3 length: 10; J gene: TRBJ1-1; D gene: .; clone size: .; V gene: TRBV29-1; CDR3 protein: CSVSRTEAFF; CDR3 DNA: TGCAGCGTCTCCCGCACTGAAGCTTTCTTT
CDR3 length: 14; J gene: TRBJ1-5; D gene: .; clone size: .; V gene: TRBV30; CDR3 protein: CAWSVNRLNQPQHF; CDR3 DNA: TGTGCCTGGAGTGTTAACAGGTTAAATCAGCCCCAGCATTTT
CDR3 length: 15; J gene: TRBJ1-4; D gene: .; clone size: .; V gene: TRBV18; CDR3 protein: CASSPQQTGNEKLFF; CDR3 DNA: TGTGCCAGCTCACCACAGCAGACAGGCAATGAAAAACTGTTTTTT
CDR3 length: 15; J gene: TRBJ2-1; D gene: TRBD1; clone size: .; V gene: TRBV6-5; CDR3 protein: CASSRTGGNYNEQFF; CDR3 DNA: TGTGCCAGCAGTCGGACAGGGGGGAACTACAATGAGCAGTTCTTC
CDR3 length: 15; J gene: TRBJ2-7; D gene: TRBD2; clone size: .; V gene: TRBV6-5; CDR3 protein: CASSYSGTNTYEQYF; CDR3 DNA: TGTGCCAGCAGTTACTCAGGGACTAACACCTACGAGCAGTACTTC
CDR3 length: 14; J gene: TRBJ2-7; D gene: .; clone size: .; V gene: TRBV4-1; CDR3 protein: CASSQGQFSYEQYF; CDR3 DNA: TGCGCCAGCAGCCAAGGACAGTTTTCCTACGAGCAGTACTTC
CDR3 length: 16; J gene: TRBJ1-2; D gene: .; clone size: .; V gene: TRBV24-1; CDR3 protein: CATSNPGSGLNYGYTF; CDR3 DNA: TGTGCCACCAGCAACCCTGGATCCGGGTTAAACTATGGCTACACCTTC
CDR3 length: 15; J gene: TRBJ1-6; D gene: .; clone size: .; V gene: TRBV5-1; CDR3 protein: CASSLGQSYNSPLHF; CDR3 DNA: TGCGCCAGCAGCTTGGGGCAGTCCTATAATTCACCCCTCCACTTT
CDR3 length: 16; J gene: TRBJ1-2; D gene: TRBD1; clone size: .; V gene: TRBV5-1; CDR3 protein: CASSTDPGQGPSGYTF; CDR3 DNA: TGCGCCAGCAGCACCGATCCGGGACAGGGCCCCTCTGGCTACACCTTC
CDR3 length: 17; J gene: TRBJ2-3; D gene: TRBD2; clone size: .; V gene: TRBV4-1; CDR3 protein: CASSQDAAGGPTDTQYF; CDR3 DNA: TGCGCCAGCAGCCAAGATGCAGCGGGAGGGCCCACAGATACGCAGTATTTT
CDR3 length: 14; J gene: TRBJ1-2; D gene: .; clone size: .; V gene: TRBV11-2; CDR3 protein: CASSPWGVEGGYTF; CDR3 DNA: TGTGCCAGCAGCCCATGGGGGGTGGAGGGTGGCTACACCTTC
CDR3 length: 14; J gene: TRBJ2-3; D gene: TRBD2; clone size: once; V gene: TRBV29-1; CDR3 protein: CSVSGGFSTDTQYF; CDR3 DNA: TGCAGCGTGAGCGGGGGTTTTAGCACAGATACGCAGTATTTT
CDR3 length: 16; J gene: TRBJ1-4; D gene: .; clone size: .; V gene: TRBV16; CDR3 protein: CASSHPSGSTNEKLFF; CDR3 DNA: TGTGCCAGCAGCCACCCCTCAGGGTCAACTAATGAAAAACTGTTTTTT
CDR3 length: 17; J gene: TRBJ1-4; D gene: TRBD1; clone size: .; V gene: TRBV7-9; CDR3 protein: CASSPGQGVATNEKLFF; CDR3 DNA: TGTGCCAGCAGCCCGGGACAGGGGGTTGCAACTAATGAAAAACTGTTTTTT
CDR3 length: 14; J gene: TRBJ2-7; D gene: .; clone size: .; V gene: TRBV6-5; CDR3 protein: CASSYTKGDYEQYF; CDR3 DNA: TGTGCCAGCAGTTACACGAAGGGGGACTACGAGCAGTACTTC
CDR3 length: 14; J gene: TRBJ1-5; D gene: .; clone size: .; V gene: TRBV10-2; CDR3 protein: CATSLDSSNQPQHF; CDR3 DNA: TGCGCCACCTCCTTGGACAGTAGCAATCAGCCCCAGCATTTT
CDR3 length: 16; J gene: TRBJ1-5; D gene: TRBD1; clone size: .; V gene: TRBV6-5; CDR3 protein: CASSSRRGLVNQPQHF; CDR3 DNA: TGTGCCAGCAGTTCCCGCAGGGGGCTGGTGAATCAGCCCCAGCATTTT
CDR3 length: 16; J gene: TRBJ2-7; D gene: .; clone size: .; V gene: TRBV21-1; CDR3 protein: CASSSRRGFTSYEQYF; CDR3 DNA: TGTGCCAGCAGCTCCCGGCGGGGGTTTACATCCTACGAGCAGTACTTC
CDR3 length: 14; J gene: TRBJ1-2; D gene: .; clone size: .; V gene: TRBV11-2; CDR3 protein: CASSLAGLDYGYTF; CDR3 DNA: TGTGCCAGCAGCTTAGCAGGGTTAGACTATGGCTACACCTTC
CDR3 length: 15; J gene: TRBJ2-7; D gene: .; clone size: .; V gene: TRBV5-1; CDR3 protein: CASSLRGWSSYEQYF; CDR3 DNA: TGCGCCAGCAGCTTGAGAGGGTGGTCTTCCTACGAGCAGTACTTC
CDR3 length: 17; J gene: TRBJ2-7; D gene: TRBD2; clone size: once; V gene: TRBV28; CDR3 protein: CASSSTRLAGSTYEQYF; CDR3 DNA: TGTGCCAGCAGTTCCACTCGACTAGCGGGGTCGACCTACGAGCAGTACTTC
CDR3 length: 15; J gene: TRBJ1-1; D gene: TRBD1; clone size: .; V gene: TRBV7-9; CDR3 protein: CASSLDRVKNTEAFF; CDR3 DNA: TGTGCCAGCAGCTTGGACAGGGTGAAAAACACTGAAGCTTTCTTT
CDR3 length: 14; J gene: TRBJ1-2; D gene: TRBD1; clone size: .; V gene: TRBV18; CDR3 protein: CASSPRDRGAGYTF; CDR3 DNA: TGTGCCAGCTCACCCCGGGACAGGGGAGCTGGCTACACCTTC
CDR3 length: 16; J gene: TRBJ2-5; D gene: TRBD2; clone size: .; V gene: TRBV9; CDR3 protein: CASSPGGGISQETQYF; CDR3 DNA: TGTGCCAGCAGCCCGGGGGGGGGCATTAGCCAAGAGACCCAGTACTTC
CDR3 length: 14; J gene: TRBJ1-5; D gene: .; clone size: once; V gene: TRBV5-1; CDR3 protein: CASSLNGGNQPQHF; CDR3 DNA: TGCGCCAGCAGCTTGAATGGGGGGAATCAGCCCCAGCATTTT
CDR3 length: 13; J gene: TRBJ2-5; D gene: TRBD1; clone size: .; V gene: TRBV7-2; CDR3 protein: CASSWDRWETQYF; CDR3 DNA: TGTGCCAGCAGCTGGGACAGGTGGGAGACCCAGTACTTC
CDR3 length: 15; J gene: TRBJ2-2; D gene: .; clone size: .; V gene: TRBV7-3; CDR3 protein: CASSSGQANTGELFF; CDR3 DNA: TGTGCCAGCAGCTCGGGACAAGCTAACACCGGGGAGCTGTTTTTT
CDR3 length: 16; J gene: TRBJ2-1; D gene: TRBD2; clone size: .; V gene: TRBV19; CDR3 protein: CASSRGLAGGPGEQFF; CDR3 DNA: TGTGCCAGTAGCCGCGGACTAGCGGGAGGGCCTGGTGAGCAGTTCTTC
CDR3 length: 14; J gene: TRBJ1-5; D gene: .; clone size: .; V gene: TRBV27; CDR3 protein: CANSLAGGNQPQHF; CDR3 DNA: TGTGCCAACAGTTTAGCAGGTGGCAATCAGCCCCAGCATTTT
CDR3 length: 15; J gene: TRBJ1-2; D gene: .; clone size: .; V gene: TRBV5-4; CDR3 protein: CASSAPGKANYGYTF; CDR3 DNA: TGTGCCAGCAGCGCCCCAGGGAAGGCTAACTATGGCTACACCTTC
CDR3 length: 14; J gene: TRBJ1-1; D gene: .; clone size: .; V gene: TRBV7-3; CDR3 protein: CASSLKGRGTEAFF; CDR3 DNA: TGTGCCAGCAGCTTAAAGGGCAGGGGCACTGAAGCTTTCTTT
CDR3 length: 15; J gene: TRBJ2-2; D gene: .; clone size: .; V gene: TRBV9; CDR3 protein: CASSVNGVNTGELFF; CDR3 DNA: TGTGCCAGCAGCGTAAACGGGGTGAACACCGGGGAGCTGTTTTTT
CDR3 length: 14; J gene: TRBJ1-1; D gene: TRBD1; clone size: .; V gene: TRBV6-6; CDR3 protein: CASSSRGPSTEAFF; CDR3 DNA: TGTGCCAGCAGTTCCAGGGGGCCGAGCACTGAAGCTTTCTTT
CDR3 length: 14; J gene: TRBJ1-1; D gene: .; clone size: .; V gene: TRBV5-1; CDR3 protein: CASSSDMLNTEAFF; CDR3 DNA: TGCGCCAGCAGCTCGGACATGTTGAACACTGAAGCTTTCTTT
CDR3 length: 16; J gene: TRBJ2-7; D gene: TRBD1; clone size: few; V gene: TRBV5-6; CDR3 protein: CASSLGVDRASYEQYF; CDR3 DNA: TGTGCCAGCAGCTTGGGGGTGGACAGGGCCTCCTACGAGCAGTACTTC